A selection of T cell receptor beta chains follows, all from one sample in a study of blood T cell repertoires in COVID-19. Using immunoSEQ multiplex PCR, the repertoire was profiled, and TCRdb retains in-frame clones only, with some absent. The repertoire has 250,000 or so clones, over 80% of them found once; the top ten carry 2.5% to 3%. Sequenced material: PBMCs or T cells enriched from blood (not recorded which). The receptors shown here come from a woman in her 30s with acute COVID-19. CDR3s include the opening cysteine and the closing phenylalanine or tryptophan. D genes are given only for firm matches. Only part of the rows carry a size: once, few, many, or a class if the clone is expanded.

TRBJ1-2 | TRBV5-4 | once | TRBD1 | CASSVQGKNYGYTF | TGTGCCAGCAGCGTACAGGGGAAGAACTATGGCTACACCTTC
TRBJ1-2 | TRBV5-6 | . | . | CASSLDSGYTF | TGTGCCAGCAGCTTGGACAGTGGCTACACCTTC
TRBJ1-2 | TRBV12-5 | . | . | CASGLTGTYGYTF | TGTGCTAGTGGTTTGACAGGGACCTATGGCTACACCTTC
TRBJ2-5 | TRBV5-1 | . | . | CASSFYGTQEAQYF | TGCGCCAGCAGCTTTTACGGAACCCAAGAGGCCCAGTACTTC
TRBJ1-4 | TRBV11-2 | . | . | CASSLVLSVNEKLFF | TGTGCCAGCAGCTTAGTTTTATCCGTTAATGAAAAACTGTTTTTT
TRBJ1-1 | TRBV5-4 | . | TRBD1 | CASSRGQMNTEAFF | TGTGCCAGCAGCAGGGGACAGATGAACACTGAAGCTTTCTTT
TRBJ1-1 | TRBV15 | . | . | CATSRGEYTEAFF | TGTGCCACCAGCAGAGGCGAGTACACTGAAGCTTTCTTT
TRBJ2-1 | TRBV27 | . | TRBD2 | CASMLAASSYNEQFF | TGTGCCAGCATGCTAGCGGCCAGCTCCTACAATGAGCAGTTCTTC
TRBJ1-2 | TRBV19 | . | TRBD1 | CASSGDRASGGYTF | TGTGCCAGTAGTGGAGACAGGGCCAGTGGTGGCTACACCTTC
TRBJ2-7 | TRBV19 | . | TRBD2 | CASSIRKTSHEQYF | TGTGCCAGTAGTATAAGGAAGACTAGCCACGAGCAGTACTTC
TRBJ1-5 | TRBV19 | . | TRBD1 | CASSTTGNSNQPQHF | TGTGCCAGTAGTACGACAGGGAATAGCAATCAGCCCCAGCATTTT
TRBJ1-2 | TRBV4-1 | . | TRBD1 | CASSQNFGGGFDGYTF | TGCGCCAGCAGCCAGAACTTCGGAGGGGGCTTTGATGGCTACACCTTC
TRBJ1-1 | TRBV19 | . | . | CASSIGGASYRNTEAFF | TGTGCCAGTAGTATCGGGGGGGCTAGTTATAGAAACACTGAAGCTTTCTTT
TRBJ1-1 | TRBV6-5 | . | TRBD1 | CASSLTGGTEAFF | TGTGCCAGCAGCCTAACAGGGGGCACTGAAGCTTTCTTT
TRBJ1-2 | TRBV5-8 | . | . | CASSLAVGGYTF | TGTGCCAGCAGCTTGGCTGTGGGCGGCTACACCTTC
TRBJ1-5 | TRBV28 | . | . | CASSQALNQPQHF | TGTGCCAGCAGTCAGGCTCTAAATCAGCCCCAGCATTTT
TRBJ1-1 | TRBV19 | . | TRBD1 | CASRVLTGTDEFMNTEAFF | TGTGCCAGTAGAGTGCTGACCGGGACAGACGAATTCATGAACACTGAAGCTTTCTTT
TRBJ2-2 | TRBV7-6 | . | TRBD1 | CASSRRQGANTGELFF | TGTGCCAGCAGCAGACGACAGGGGGCGAACACCGGGGAGCTGTTTTTT
TRBJ1-2 | TRBV5-1 | . | . | CASSLQRGSRGYGYTF | TGCGCCAGCAGCTTGCAACGGGGGTCTAGGGGCTATGGCTACACCTTC
TRBJ1-2 | TRBV5-5 | once | TRBD1 | CASSADGTGTKLTWGYTF | TGTGCCAGCAGCGCGGACGGGACAGGGACAAAGTTAACGTGGGGCTACACCTTC
TRBJ1-1 | TRBV13 | . | . | CASSAWEGTEWGAEAFF | TGTGCCAGCAGCGCTTGGGAGGGCACGGAGTGGGGGGCTGAAGCTTTCTTT
TRBJ2-3 | TRBV3-1/TRBV3-2 | . | TRBD2 | CASSYSGEGTDTQYF | TGTGCCAGCAGCTATAGCGGGGAGGGCACAGATACGCAGTATTTT
TRBJ2-5 | TRBV5-4 | . | TRBD1 | CASSFHPGTGVGETQYF | TGTGCCAGCAGCTTTCATCCCGGGACAGGGGTTGGTGAGACCCAGTACTTC
TRBJ1-6 | TRBV9 | . | . | CASSAGHPNSPLHF | TGTGCCAGCAGCGCGGGACACCCTAATTCACCCCTCCACTTT
TRBJ1-1 | TRBV6-1 | . | . | CASSEGTAEAFF | TGTGCCAGCAGTGAAGGAACAGCCGAAGCTTTCTTT
TRBJ1-1 | TRBV29-1 | . | . | CSGYPPSQVAFF | TGCAGCGGATACCCACCAAGCCAGGTAGCTTTCTTT
TRBJ2-6 | TRBV27 | . | . | CASSWGSARDLGVSGANVLTF | TGTGCCAGCAGTTGGGGTAGTGCAAGAGATCTAGGGGTCTCTGGGGCCAACGTCCTGACTTTC
TRBJ2-3 | TRBV5-1 | few | . | CASSLGPQGRSGDTQYF | TGCGCCAGCAGCTTGGGTCCTCAGGGGCGATCGGGTGATACGCAGTATTTT
TRBJ2-1 | TRBV5-1 | . | TRBD2 | CASSLGSSGGWDEQFF | TGCGCCAGCAGCTTGGGTTCTAGCGGGGGATGGGATGAGCAGTTCTTC
TRBJ2-7 | TRBV7-6 | . | TRBD1 | CASSFRQGGPQYF | TGTGCCAGCAGCTTCCGACAGGGGGGGCCGCAGTACTTC
TRBJ2-2 | TRBV5-5 | . | TRBD1 | CASSSEGQGSYTGELFF | TGTGCCAGCAGCTCGGAGGGACAGGGGTCGTACACCGGGGAGCTGTTTTTT
TRBJ1-4 | TRBV5-1 | few | . | CASSLTATNEKLFF | TGCGCCAGCAGCTTGACAGCAACTAATGAAAAACTGTTTTTT
TRBJ2-5 | TRBV10-3 | . | TRBD1 | CAISEGQGYQETQYF | TGTGCCATCAGCGAGGGACAGGGCTACCAAGAGACCCAGTACTTC
TRBJ1-5 | TRBV27 | . | . | CASSPPPGRGENQPQHF | TGTGCCAGCAGTCCCCCCCCCGGCAGGGGAGAAAATCAGCCCCAGCATTTT
TRBJ2-5 | TRBV7-6 | . | . | CASSNNPGVETQYF | TGTGCCAGCAGTAACAACCCGGGGGTAGAGACCCAGTACTTC
TRBJ2-7 | TRBV6-5 | . | TRBD1 | CATTTGSYEQYF | TGTGCCACCACGACAGGGTCCTACGAGCAGTACTTC
TRBJ2-7 | TRBV2 | . | . | CASSGYEQYF | TGTGCCAGCAGCGGCTACGAGCAGTACTTC
TRBJ1-3 | TRBV3-1/TRBV3-2 | . | . | CASSQGTNGGNTIYF | TGTGCCAGCAGCCAAGGGACAAACGGTGGAAACACCATATATTTT
TRBJ1-5 | TRBV5-6 | . | . | CASSNGHLSNQPQHF | TGTGCCAGCAGTAATGGACACCTAAGCAATCAGCCCCAGCATTTT
TRBJ2-4 | TRBV5-6 | . | . | CASNHWYKNIQYF | TGTGCCAGCAACCACTGGTACAAAAACATTCAGTACTTC
TRBJ1-3 | TRBV4-3 | once | . | CASSQRRGPRNTIYF | TGCGCCAGCAGCCAAAGGCGGGGGCCCAGAAACACCATATATTTT
TRBJ2-7 | TRBV7-6 | . | TRBD2 | CASSLSGGTTYEQYF | TGTGCCAGCAGTCTCAGCGGGGGAACGACCTACGAGCAGTACTTC
TRBJ2-5 | TRBV7-7 | . | . | CASSKRGTSGTQYF | TGTGCTAGCAGCAAAAGGGGGACCAGTGGGACCCAGTACTTC
TRBJ2-7 | TRBV3-1/TRBV3-2 | few | . | CASSQNGGYEQYF | TGTGCCAGCAGCCAAAACGGCGGCTACGAGCAGTACTTC
TRBJ1-2 | TRBV21-1 | . | . | CASSKVVTRGYGYTF | TGTGCCAGCAGCAAAGTAGTTACCAGGGGCTATGGCTACACCTTC
TRBJ1-2 | TRBV4-1 | . | . | CASSQDPSGFIGYTF | TGCGCCAGCAGCCAAGACCCCAGCGGGTTTATCGGCTACACCTTC
TRBJ1-3 | TRBV15 | . | TRBD1 | CATSPGDRVYSGNTIYF | TGTGCCACCAGCCCCGGGGACAGGGTATACTCTGGAAACACCATATATTTT
TRBJ1-1 | TRBV4-3 | . | . | CASSQDPGGGAQDTEAFF | TGCGCCAGCAGCCAAGATCCAGGCGGGGGGGCCCAGGACACTGAAGCTTTCTTT
TRBJ2-2 | TRBV10-3 | . | TRBD2 | CAISTSGGPMNTGELFF | TGTGCCATCAGTACTAGCGGGGGGCCAATGAACACCGGGGAGCTGTTTTTT
TRBJ1-2 | TRBV14 | . | . | CASSQVAGAYGYTF | TGTGCCAGCAGCCAAGTTGCGGGGGCCTATGGCTACACCTTC